This T cell receptor (beta chain) comes out of a study of T cells in Graves' hyperthyroidism and ophthalmopathy. This clonotype was found a few times. Germline values: CDR1 SGHRS, CDR2 YFSETQ. The CDR3 spans 14 residues. V shed 6 bases and J 1 base; nucleotides not matched to a gene: 5. Regions amplified from RNA transcripts were the TCR beta CDR3 regions. The HTBI primer set drove a first-round RT-PCR of the TCR CDR3. TCRdb re-called the multiplex PCR reads through MiXCR, storing one row per CDR3 protein. The table has fewer than 650,000 distinct CDR3 sequences, 12% to 15% seen once; the top ten hold about 14%.

The sequencing input was blood. The chain carries TRBV5-1 and TRBJ2-5, with 8 bases fitting TRBD2. The TCR comes from a woman aged 40 to 49 with Graves' hyperthyroidism. The CDR3 protein is CASTPLAVQETQYF. DNA for the CDR3: TGCGCCAGCACCCCACTAGCGGTCCAAGAGACCCAGTACTTC.